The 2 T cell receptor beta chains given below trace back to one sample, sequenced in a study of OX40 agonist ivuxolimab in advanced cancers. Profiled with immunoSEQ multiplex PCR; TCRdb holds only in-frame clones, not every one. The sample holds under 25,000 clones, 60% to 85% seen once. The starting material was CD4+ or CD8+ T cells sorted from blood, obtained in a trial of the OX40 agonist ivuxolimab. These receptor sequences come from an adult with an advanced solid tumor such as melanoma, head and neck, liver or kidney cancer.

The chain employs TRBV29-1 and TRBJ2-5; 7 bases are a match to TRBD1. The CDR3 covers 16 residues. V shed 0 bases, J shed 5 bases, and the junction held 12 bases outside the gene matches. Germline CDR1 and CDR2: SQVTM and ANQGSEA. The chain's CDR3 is CSVEETGFSNVETQYF. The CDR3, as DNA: TGCAGCGTTGAAGAGACAGGGTTCTCTAATGTCGAGACCCAGTACTTC.

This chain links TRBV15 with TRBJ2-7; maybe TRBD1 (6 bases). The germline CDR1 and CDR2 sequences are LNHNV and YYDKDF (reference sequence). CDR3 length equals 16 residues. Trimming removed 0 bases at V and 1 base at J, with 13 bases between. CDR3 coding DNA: TGTGCCACCAGCAGAGATAGGCAGGGGCTGTCCTACGAGCAGTACTTC. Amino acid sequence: CATSRDRQGLSYEQYF.